These 15 T cell receptor beta chains were sequenced from one sample in a study of OX40 agonist ivuxolimab in advanced cancers. The library was obtained by the immunoSEQ multiplex PCR assay. TCRdb holds this immuneACCESS table with in-frame rearrangements only. Some clones are missing; in checked studies, unresolved V genes explain under half, and the rest has no known cause. For this sample there are about 72,000 clones; roughly 89% appear just once. The ten largest clones take up around 10% of the sample. The source material was CD4+ or CD8+ T cells sorted from blood, sampled in a trial of the OX40 agonist ivuxolimab. All receptors come from an adult with an advanced solid tumor such as melanoma, head and neck, liver or kidney cancer.

The V and J genes are TRBV29-1 and TRBJ2-1; the match to TRBD2 covers 9 bases. Germline-derived CDR1 and CDR2 are SQVTM and ANQGSEA. Trimming took 3 bases from V and 6 from J; bases not matched to a gene: 6. The CDR3 extends over 14 amino acids. This CDR3 is CSVERLAGTNEQFF. As DNA, the CDR3 is TGCAGCGTTGAGCGGCTAGCGGGGACCAATGAGCAGTTCTTC.

The gene calls are TRBV29-1 and TRBJ2-2; 9 bases are shared with TRBD1. The germline gives CDR1 SQVTM, CDR2 ANQGSEA. After removal of 7 bases from V and 5 bases from J, the junction contained 5 bases not matched to a gene. This CDR3 comprises 13 residues. The CDR3 protein is CSAGDRATGELFF. As DNA, the CDR3 is TGCAGCGCCGGGGACAGGGCAACCGGGGAGCTGTTTTTT.

The sample holds a few counts of this clone. The chain couples TRBV19 to TRBJ2-7, with TRBD2 identical over 8 bases. The CDR3 length is 16 residues. Unmatched junction bases numbered 10, after V lost 3 bases and J lost 3 bases. CDR1 is LNHDA, CDR2 SQIVND, per germline (reference sequence). The CDR3 DNA sequence: TGTGCCAGTAGTATCCTCTTCAAGCGGGAGAGCTACGAGCAGTACTTC. Protein: CASSILFKRESYEQYF.

This clone occurred once. CDR3 in amino acids: CASSSDRGSYEQYF. CDR3 bases: TGCGCCAGCAGCTCCGACAGGGGATCCTACGAGCAGTACTTC. The chain carries TRBV5-1 and TRBJ2-7, with 8 nucleotides matching TRBD1. V trimming: 3 bases; J trimming: 1 base; junction bases outside the gene matches: 3. CDR3 length equals 14 residues. Germline CDR1 reads SGHRS; CDR2 reads YFSETQ.

This clone has more than one count but fewer than ten. The chain joins TRBV19 to TRBJ2-2; D is ambiguous. CDR1 is LNHDA, CDR2 SQIVND, per germline (reference sequence). This CDR3 has 14 residues. The V end lost 4 bases, the J end lost 3 bases, and 9 bases lay between the germline ends. As DNA, the CDR3 is TGTGCCAGTAGTACAGGCATTGACACCGGGGAGCTGTTTTTT. It translates to CASSTGIDTGELFF. The full variable domain, its missing parts supplied by reference TRBV19 and TRBJ2-2, is DGGITQSPKYLFRKEGQNVTLSCEQNLNHDAMYWYRQDPGQGLRLIYYSQIVNDFQKGDIAEGYSVSREKKESFPLTVTSAQKNPTAFYLCASSTGIDTGELFFGEGSRLTVL.

This clone has only a few counts. The V and J genes are TRBV11-2 and TRBJ2-7, with D uncertain. The V gene lost 0 bases and the J gene lost 4 bases, with 7 bases spanning the gap. The CDR3 covers 13 residues. CDR1 SGHAT and CDR2 FQNNGV come from the germline V gene. CDR3 coding DNA: TGTGCCAGCAGCTTAGATCGGTTATACGAGCAGTACTTC. Translated: CASSLDRLYEQYF. Variable domain in full (rest from reference TRBV11-2 and TRBJ2-7): EAGVAQSPRYKIIEKRQSVAFWCNPISGHATLYWYQQILGQGPKLLIQFQNNGVVDDSQLPKDRFSAERLKGVDSTLKIQPAKLEDSAVYLCASSLDRLYEQYFGPGTRLTVT.

CDR3 DNA sequence: TGTGCCAGCAGTTTCCGGGACAGGGAACACGAGCAGTACTTC. It specifies CASSFRDREHEQYF. The chain combines TRBV28 with TRBJ2-7; 9 nucleotides agree with TRBD1. This CDR3 comprises 14 residues. Trimming took 3 bases from V and 5 from J; bases not matched to a gene: 5. Germline lookup yields CDR1 MDHEN and CDR2 SYDVKM.

The V call is TRBV11-1, the J call TRBJ2-7, with 8 bases aligning to TRBD1. CDR3 length equals 15 residues. Germline CDR1 reads SGHAT; CDR2 reads FQDESV (reference sequence). The V and J ends lost 4 bases and 7 bases, in that order; junction bases with no gene match: 12. The CDR3 reads CASSSGPDRVVEQYF. CDR3 in DNA: TGTGCCAGCAGCTCTGGCCCGGACAGGGTCGTAGAGCAGTACTTC.

The chain recombines TRBV18 with TRBJ1-6; 7 positions match TRBD1. After removal of 5 bases from V and 7 bases from J, the junction contained 11 bases not matched to a gene. Germline CDR1 KGHSH, CDR2 LQKENI. The CDR3 loop spans 16 amino acids. The CDR3 sequence: CASSILQGLRNSPLHF. The CDR3 DNA is TGTGCCAGCTCAATCCTACAGGGGTTGAGGAATTCACCCCTCCACTTT.

About this clone: This sample includes further DNA sequences coding for the same CDR3. This chain links TRBV11-2 with TRBJ2-7; a weak D match, TRBD2 (6 bases). There are 15 residues in the CDR3. Trimming removed 0 bases at V and 1 base at J, with 10 bases between. Germline V gene sequence: CDR1 SGHAT, CDR2 FQNNGV. CDR3 loop: CASSLEGRGSYEQYF. Here the CDR3 DNA reads TGTGCCAGCAGCTTAGAGGGGCGGGGTTCCTACGAGCAGTACTTC.

This clone came up once. This rearrangement joins TRBV6-6 to TRBJ2-1; tentatively, D is TRBD2 (6 bases). From germline, CDR1 is MNHNY and CDR2 SVGAGI (reference sequence). The V and J ends lost 8 bases and 4 bases respectively, with 12 bases between them. The CDR3 consists of 13 residues. CDR3 nucleotide sequence: TGTGCCAGCGGACTACAGAGATACAATGAGCAGTTCTTC. As protein: CASGLQRYNEQFF.

The gene calls are TRBV11-1 and TRBJ1-1, with 11 bases lining up with TRBD1. The germline V gene encodes CDR1 SGHAT and CDR2 FQDESV (reference sequence). The CDR3 length is 14 residues. V shed 5 bases and J 5 bases; nucleotides not matched to a gene: 4. The CDR3 loop reads CASSRGQGETEAFF. In nucleotides, the CDR3 is TGTGCCAGCAGCCGGGGACAGGGGGAAACTGAAGCTTTCTTT.

The gene calls are TRBV15 and TRBJ2-7; TRBD2 matches at 9 bases. CDR3 length: 17 residues. Losses at the gene ends were 4 bases for V and 6 bases for J; bases not matched to a gene: 16. Germline V CDR1 and CDR2: LNHNV, YYDKDF (reference sequence). CDR3 nucleotides: TGTGCCACCAGCAAAGGACTAGCGCGGGAGGGCCGCCCCGAGCAGTACTTC. It encodes CATSKGLAREGRPEQYF.

Here the CDR3 DNA reads TGTGCCAGCAGCAAGGGGTTGACAGGGCGGGATAGCAATCAGCCCCAGCATTTT. Translation: CASSKGLTGRDSNQPQHF. The chain combines TRBV21-1 with TRBJ1-5; TRBD1, the table's D call, was not compared with the DNA. TRBV21-1 is a pseudogene segment. The CDR3 runs to 18 residues.

The chain couples TRBV4-2 to TRBJ2-7, with TRBD2 matching over 8 bases. The CDR3 is 15 residues long. The V and J ends lost 3 bases and 1 base, in that order; junction bases with no gene match: 5. In germline, CDR1 is LGHNA, CDR2 YNFKEQ. The CDR3 nucleotides are TGTGCCAGCAGCCACCTTAGCGGGAAGTCCTACGAGCAGTACTTC. Translating gives CASSHLSGKSYEQYF.